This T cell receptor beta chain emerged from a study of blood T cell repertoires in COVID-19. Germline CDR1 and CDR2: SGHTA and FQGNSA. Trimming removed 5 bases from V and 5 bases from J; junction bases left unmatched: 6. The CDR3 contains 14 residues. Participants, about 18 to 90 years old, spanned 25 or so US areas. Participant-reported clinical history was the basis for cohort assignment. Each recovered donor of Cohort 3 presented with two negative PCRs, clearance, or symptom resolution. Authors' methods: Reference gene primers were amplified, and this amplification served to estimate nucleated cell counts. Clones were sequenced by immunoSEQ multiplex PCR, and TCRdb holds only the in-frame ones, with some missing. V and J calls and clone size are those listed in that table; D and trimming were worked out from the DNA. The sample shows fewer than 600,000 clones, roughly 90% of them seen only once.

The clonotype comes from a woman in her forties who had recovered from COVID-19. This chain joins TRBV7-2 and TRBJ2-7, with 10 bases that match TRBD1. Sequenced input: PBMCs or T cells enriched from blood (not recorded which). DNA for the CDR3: TGTGCCAGCAGCCGCCGACAGGGGGCCCACGAGCAGTACTTC. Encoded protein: CASSRRQGAHEQYF. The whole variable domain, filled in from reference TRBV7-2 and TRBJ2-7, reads GAGVSQSPSNKVTEKGKDVELRCDPISGHTALYWYRQSLGQGLEFLIYFQGNSAPDKSGLPSDRFSAERTGGSVSTLTIQRTQQEDSAVYLCASSRRQGAHEQYFGPGTRLTVT.